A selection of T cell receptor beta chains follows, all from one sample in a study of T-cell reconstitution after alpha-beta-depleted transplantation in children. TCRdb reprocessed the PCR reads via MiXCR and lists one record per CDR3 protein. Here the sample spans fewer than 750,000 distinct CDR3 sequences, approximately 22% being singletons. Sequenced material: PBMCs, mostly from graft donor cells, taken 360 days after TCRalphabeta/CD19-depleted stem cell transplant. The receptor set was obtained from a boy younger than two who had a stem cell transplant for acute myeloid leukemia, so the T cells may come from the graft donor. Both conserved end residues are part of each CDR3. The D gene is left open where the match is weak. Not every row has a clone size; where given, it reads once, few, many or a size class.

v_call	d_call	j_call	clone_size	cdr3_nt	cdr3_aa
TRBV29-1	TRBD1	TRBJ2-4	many	TGCAGCGCTATGCGACAGGGGGCCAAAAACATTCAGTACTTC	CSAMRQGAKNIQYF
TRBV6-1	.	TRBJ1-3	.	TGTGCCAGCAGGAGGTTCCCCCTCCACTCTGGAAACACCATATATTTT	CASRRFPLHSGNTIYF
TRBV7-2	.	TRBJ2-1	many	TGTGCCAGCAGCTTACCGGGACTGGAAAAGCAGTTCTTC	CASSLPGLEKQFF
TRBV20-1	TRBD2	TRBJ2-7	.	TGCAGTGCCCATCCGAGCGGGACGGGGAGCTCCTACGAGCAGTACTTC	CSAHPSGTGSSYEQYF
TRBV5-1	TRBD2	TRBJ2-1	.	TGCGCCAGCAGCTTGCGGGGACTAGCGGGGGTGTCCTACAATGAGCAGTTCTTC	CASSLRGLAGVSYNEQFF
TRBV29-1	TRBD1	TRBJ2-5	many	TGCAGCGTTACGACAGGGAAAGAGACCCAGTACTTC	CSVTTGKETQYF
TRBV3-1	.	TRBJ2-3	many	TGTGCCAGCAGCCAAGATGGCTCGTTCACAGATACGCAGTATTTT	CASSQDGSFTDTQYF
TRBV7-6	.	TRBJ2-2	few	TGTGCCAGCAAACGGGACCCGAACACCGGGGAGCTGTTTTTT	CASKRDPNTGELFF
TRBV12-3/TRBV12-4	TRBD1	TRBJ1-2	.	TGTGCCAGCAGGGACAGGGAGGACTATGGCTACACCTTC	CASRDREDYGYTF
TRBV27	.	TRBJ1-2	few	TGTGCCAGCAGTTTATCGGAACAAATGGGCTACACCTTC	CASSLSEQMGYTF
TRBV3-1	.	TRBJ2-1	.	TGTGCCAGCAGCCCCGGTGGGCCGTCCAATCCATACTACAATGAGCAGTTCTTC	CASSPGGPSNPYYNEQFF
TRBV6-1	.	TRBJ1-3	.	TGTGCCAGCAGTGAAGGACAGCGCTCTGGAAACACCATATATTTT	CASSEGQRSGNTIYF
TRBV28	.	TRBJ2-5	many	TGTGCCATCGGGTCGGTGGGGGAGACCCAGTACTTC	CAIGSVGETQYF
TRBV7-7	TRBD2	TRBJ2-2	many	TGTGCCAGCAGTTCGGAAGCGGGGAGTAACACCGGGGAGCTGTTTTTT	CASSSEAGSNTGELFF
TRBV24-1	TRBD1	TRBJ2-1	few	TGTGCCACCAGTGAAGGGACAGGGGATCGCGGTGAGCAGTTCTTC	CATSEGTGDRGEQFF
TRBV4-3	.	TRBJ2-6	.	TGCGCCAGCAGCCAAGAAAGAGCTGGGGCCAACGTCCTGACTTTC	CASSQERAGANVLTF
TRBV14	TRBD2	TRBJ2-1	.	TGTGCCAGCAGCCTTCTGGGACGCGGGGGAAGGGACAATGAGCAGTTCTTC	CASSLLGRGGRDNEQFF
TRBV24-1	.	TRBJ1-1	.	TGTGCCACCAGTGAGACTGGTCTTGGCACTGAAGCTTTCTTT	CATSETGLGTEAFF
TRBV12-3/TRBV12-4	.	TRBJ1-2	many	TGTGCCAGCAGGCCTTACAGGGAGGCAAATGGCTACACCTTC	CASRPYREANGYTF
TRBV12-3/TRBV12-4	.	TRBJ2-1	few	TGTGCCAGCAGTTTGACACCGGGCAAGCAGTTCTTC	CASSLTPGKQFF
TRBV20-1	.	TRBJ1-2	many	TGCAGTGCTAGCGGGCAGACCTATGGCTACACCTTC	CSASGQTYGYTF
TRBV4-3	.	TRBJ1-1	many	TGCGCCAGCAGCCAAGGGTACCGGACGGACTGGAACACTGAAGCTTTCTTT	CASSQGYRTDWNTEAFF
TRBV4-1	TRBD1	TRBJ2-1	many	TGCGCCAGCAGCCCAGCAAATCGACAGGGACGCTACAATGAGCAGTTCTTC	CASSPANRQGRYNEQFF